This TCR beta chain comes out of a study of cytomegalovirus exposure and HLA in healthy donors. Study-level points and caveats: CMV antigen specificity was confirmed in vitro for three CMV-associated chains. Sequencing likely produced, as an artifact, a cluster of highly shared sequence variants. Cytomegalovirus association was listed for around 170 TCR beta chains.

A multiplex PCR was run with 60 Vbeta primers and 13 Jbeta primers. Data came from immunoSEQ multiplex PCR; TCRdb stores just in-frame clones and leaves some out. Here the sample spans roughly 120,000 clones, just under 75% being singletons. Germline lookup yields CDR1 MDHEN and CDR2 SYDVKM. This CDR3 region has 16 residues. V was trimmed by 4 bases and J by 4 bases, leaving 17 bases between them. Points on this clone: The antigen is unknown.

The TCR was taken from a man in his forties or fifties in good health and CMV-seropositive. The V and J genes are TRBV28 and TRBJ1-3; possible D gene TRBD1, 5 bases. Sequenced sample: PBMCs. This chain's CDR3 is CASSSGREWFGNTIYF. The CDR3 coding sequence is TGTGCCAGCAGTTCAGGGCGTGAGTGGTTCGGAAACACCATATATTTT. The whole variable domain, remainder taken from reference TRBV28 and TRBJ1-3, is DVKVTQSSRYLVKRTGEKVFLECVQDMDHENMFWYRQDPGLGLRLIYFSYDVKMKEKGDIPEGYSVSREKKERFSLILESASTNQTSMYLCASSSGREWFGNTIYFGEGSWLTVV.